Listed here are 9 T cell receptor beta chains from one sample, sequenced in a study of blood T cell repertoires in COVID-19 (dated by TCRdb to the early 2020s). Receptors were amplified or captured by the immunoSEQ multiplex PCR assay. The immuneACCESS repertoire file appears here via TCRdb, limited to in-frame rearrangements. These files lack a portion of the clones; in checked studies, under half of the deficit traces to unresolved V genes, and the cause of the others is not known. For this sample the table gives around 370,000 clones, of which 88% were detected only once. The top ten hold approximately 7.4% of the sample. The sequencing sample was made of peripheral blood. The receptors come from a woman in her 70s with COVID-19, enrolled during active disease.

This sequence joins TRBV19 and TRBJ1-2; 7 positions agree with TRBD1. This CDR3 is built from 15 residues. V dropped 5 bases and J dropped 5; count of bases not matched to a gene: 11. Germline CDR1 is LNHDA and CDR2 is SQIVND (reference sequence). CDR3 in DNA: TGTGCCAGTAGTCGATCTACAGGGGATCGGTATGGCTACACCTTC. It specifies CASSRSTGDRYGYTF.

In its sample, this clone was seen a few times. The rearrangement uses TRBV7-9 and TRBJ2-2, with 13 bases fitting TRBD2. This CDR3 has 18 residues. After removal of 5 bases from V and 0 bases from J, the junction contained 6 bases not matched to a gene. In germline, CDR1 is SEHNR, CDR2 FQNEAQ (reference sequence). CDR3 nucleotide sequence: TGTGCCAGCAGCCCCGGACTAGCGGGGGCCTCGAACACCGGGGAGCTGTTTTTT. Protein sequence: CASSPGLAGASNTGELFF.

The chain carries TRBV30 and TRBJ2-2; the D is unclear. V lost 2 bases to trimming and J lost 5 bases, with 9 bases between them. The CDR3 covers 13 residues. The germline V gene has CDR1 GTSNPN and CDR2 SVGIG (reference sequence). CDR3: CAWSSLGTGELFF. For the CDR3, the DNA is TGTGCCTGGAGTTCCCTAGGTACCGGGGAGCTGTTTTTT.

The chain joins TRBV5-6 to TRBJ2-5, with D unclear. CDR3 length equals 14 residues. Per the germline V gene, CDR1 is SGHDT and CDR2 is YYEEEE. V was pared by 4 bases and J by 0 bases, with 10 bases between. The chain's CDR3 is CASSVDWYQETQYF. CDR3 sequence (DNA): TGTGCCAGCAGCGTCGACTGGTACCAAGAGACCCAGTACTTC.

V is TRBV7-9 and J is TRBJ1-4; TRBD1 matches 7 bases. The CDR3 consists of 15 residues. Germline V lookup: CDR1 SEHNR, CDR2 FQNEAQ (reference sequence). Losses at the gene ends were 4 bases for V and 1 base for J; bases not matched to a gene: 3. Here the CDR3 DNA reads TGTGCCAGCAGCTCGACAGGGCGAACTAATGAAAAACTGTTTTTT. Translating gives CASSSTGRTNEKLFF.

The chain has TRBV5-4 and TRBJ1-5; D ambiguous. The CDR3 has 13 amino acids. The V gene's germline CDR1 is SGHNT and CDR2 YYREEE (reference sequence). V dropped 0 bases and J dropped 4 bases, with 5 bases sitting between them. The CDR3 region has the DNA TGTGCCAGCAGCTTGGAGAGGAATCAGCCCCAGCATTTT. Translating it yields CASSLERNQPQHF.

Concerning this clone itself: The germline gene is not matched at one end of the junction; a read error may be the cause. This chain uses TRBV29-1 with TRBJ2-7; TRBD1 matches 9 bases. Germline V gene lookup returns CDR1 SQVTM and CDR2 ANQGSEA. This CDR3 comprises 12 residues. The CDR3 region has the DNA TGCAGCGTACGGACAGGGGCCTACGGGCAGTACTTC. Translated, it gives CSVRTGAYGQYF.

J is TRBJ1-3 and V is TRBV30; D may be TRBD1 (5 bases). CDR3 length equals 14 residues. Trimming took 0 bases from V and 4 from J, leaving 10 bases between them. Germline CDR1 GTSNPN, CDR2 SVGIG (reference sequence). The CDR3 DNA sequence: TGTGCCTGGAGTGTAAGCAGGGTGGGAAACACCATATATTTT. Protein product: CAWSVSRVGNTIYF. The full variable domain, in which reference TRBV30 and TRBJ1-3 provide the parts outside the CDR3, is SQTIHQWPATLVQPVGSPLSLECTVEGTSNPNLYWYRQAAGRGLQLLFYSVGIGQISSEVPQNLSASRPQDRQFILSSKKLLLSDSGFYLCAWSVSRVGNTIYFGEGSWLTVV.

A single count supports this clone. The genes are TRBV27 and TRBJ2-3; D unclear. Germline V CDR1 and CDR2: MNHEY, SMNVEV (reference sequence). The CDR3 has 14 amino acids. V gave up 4 bases and J gave up 4 bases, with 12 bases separating them. In DNA, the CDR3 is TGTGCCAGCAGTTCCCTCTCACTTGCAGATACGCAGTATTTT. Its protein product is CASSSLSLADTQYF.